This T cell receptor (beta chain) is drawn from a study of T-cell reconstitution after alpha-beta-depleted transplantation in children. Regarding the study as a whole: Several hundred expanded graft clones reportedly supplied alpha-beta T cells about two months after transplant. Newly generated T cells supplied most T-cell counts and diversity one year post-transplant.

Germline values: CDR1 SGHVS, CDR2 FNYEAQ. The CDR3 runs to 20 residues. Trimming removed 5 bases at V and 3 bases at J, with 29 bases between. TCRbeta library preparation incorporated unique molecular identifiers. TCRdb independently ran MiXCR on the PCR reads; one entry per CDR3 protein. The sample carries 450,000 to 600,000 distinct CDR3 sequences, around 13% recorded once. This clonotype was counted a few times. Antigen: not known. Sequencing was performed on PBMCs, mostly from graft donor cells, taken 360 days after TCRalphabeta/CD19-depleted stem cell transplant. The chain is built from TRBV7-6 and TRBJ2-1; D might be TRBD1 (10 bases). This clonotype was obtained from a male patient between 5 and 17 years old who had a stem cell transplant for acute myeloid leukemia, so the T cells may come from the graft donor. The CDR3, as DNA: TGTGCCAGCAGCGACCGACAGGGGGCCTCCCTAGCGGGGAACTACAATGAGCAGTTCTTC. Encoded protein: CASSDRQGASLAGNYNEQFF.